The T cell receptor beta chain described here comes from a study of CD8 T cells in ankylosing spondylitis. Study outcomes and limitations: Matched synovial fluid from ankylosing spondylitis patients was reported to be enriched for disease-linked clones. Typical of ankylosing spondylitis blood, it appeared, was a TCR beta motif of under 10 highly homologous variants. Prior literature has documented some motif variants in synovial fluid and blood from reactive arthritis.

The table lists this clonotype with many counts. Its antigen is currently unknown. The CDR3 contains 15 residues. The germline V and J ends were trimmed by 1 base and 4 bases, with 8 bases remaining between them. Germline-derived CDR1 and CDR2 are LGHDT and YNNKEL (reference sequence). TCRdb called the 5' RACE reads again in MiXCR, with one record for every CDR3 protein. The repertoire has about 700,000 distinct CDR3 sequences, roughly 19% of them found once; the top ten carry approximately 18%. The TCR was taken from a male donor with ankylosing spondylitis. Material: blood, either unsorted or a sorted T cell fraction (not recorded which). This sequence joins TRBV3-1 and TRBJ2-6; D uncertain. The CDR3, as DNA: TGTGCCAGCAGCCAAGCGAAGTTAGGGGCCAACGTCCTGACTTTC. The encoded protein is CASSQAKLGANVLTF.